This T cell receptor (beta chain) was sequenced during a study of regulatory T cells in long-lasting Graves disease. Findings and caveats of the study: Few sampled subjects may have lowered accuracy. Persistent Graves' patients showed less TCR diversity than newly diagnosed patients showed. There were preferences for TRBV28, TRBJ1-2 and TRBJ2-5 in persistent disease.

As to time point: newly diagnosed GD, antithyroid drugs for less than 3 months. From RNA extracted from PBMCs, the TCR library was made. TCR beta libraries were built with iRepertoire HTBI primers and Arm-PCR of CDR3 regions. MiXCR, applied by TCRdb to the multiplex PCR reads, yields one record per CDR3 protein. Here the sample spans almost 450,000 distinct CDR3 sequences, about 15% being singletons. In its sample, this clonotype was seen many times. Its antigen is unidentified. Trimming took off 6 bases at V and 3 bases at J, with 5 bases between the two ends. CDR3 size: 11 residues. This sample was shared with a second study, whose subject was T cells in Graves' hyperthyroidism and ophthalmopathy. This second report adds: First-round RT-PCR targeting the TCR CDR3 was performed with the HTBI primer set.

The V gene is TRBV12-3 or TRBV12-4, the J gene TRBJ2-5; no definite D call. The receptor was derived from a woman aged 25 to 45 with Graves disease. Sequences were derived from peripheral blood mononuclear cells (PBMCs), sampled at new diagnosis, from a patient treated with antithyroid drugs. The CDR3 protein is CASSLEETQYF. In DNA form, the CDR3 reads TGTGCCAGCAGCCTAGAAGAGACCCAGTACTTC.